This entry lists 15 T cell receptor beta chains sequenced from one sample in a study of blood T cell repertoires in COVID-19. Libraries were prepared by immunoSEQ multiplex PCR; TCRdb keeps only in-frame clonotypes and omits some of them. This table has roughly 250,000 clones, 80% to 90% appearing once. Specimen: PBMCs or T cells enriched from blood (not recorded which). The receptors come from a woman in her 30s with acute COVID-19.

This clone was detected a few times. The gene calls are TRBV6-1 and TRBJ1-1; D gene ambiguous. V dropped 3 bases and J dropped 0 bases, with 8 bases sitting between them. The CDR3 covers 14 residues. Per germline, CDR1 MNHNS and CDR2 SASEGT. The CDR3 loop reads CASSDGRLNTEAFF. CDR3 bases: TGTGCCAGCAGTGATGGCAGGTTGAACACTGAAGCTTTCTTT.

V gene TRBV4-1 combines with J gene TRBJ2-1, with D possibly TRBD2 on 6 matching bases. The germline gives CDR1 MGHRA, CDR2 YSYEKL. The CDR3 is made up of 15 amino acids. Trimming pared 3 bases from V and 3 bases from J, leaving 12 bases between. The CDR3 DNA is TGCGCCAGCAGCCAGCGGGGAGGATACTACAATGAGCAGTTCTTC. Residues: CASSQRGGYYNEQFF.

The chain employs TRBV6-5 and TRBJ1-2; no clear D gene. Trimming removed 0 bases from V and 3 bases from J, with 5 bases in between. Germline V lookup: CDR1 MNHEY, CDR2 SVGAGI. The CDR3 contains 13 residues. The DNA of the CDR3 is TGTGCCAGCAGTTACTCTGGCCACTATGGCTACACCTTC. As protein: CASSYSGHYGYTF.

The chain recombines TRBV6-5 with TRBJ1-2; D possibly corresponds to TRBD1 (5 bases). CDR3 size: 14 residues. The germline V and J ends were trimmed by 6 bases and 5 bases, with 16 bases remaining between them. Germline V gene sequence: CDR1 MNHEY, CDR2 SVGAGI. The CDR3 DNA sequence: TGTGCCAGCAGACCCCGACAGCTCGGGTATGGCTACACCTTC. This encodes CASRPRQLGYGYTF.

This rearrangement joins TRBV4-3 to TRBJ2-7; 7 bases align to TRBD1. J lost 0 bases, V lost 3 bases, and 11 bases had no gene match. The CDR3 contains 17 residues. CDR1 is LGHNA and CDR2 is YSLEER in the germline V gene. In DNA form, the CDR3 reads TGCGCCAGCAGCCAGAGCCCCACAGGGGTTTCCTCCTACGAGCAGTACTTC. Translation: CASSQSPTGVSSYEQYF.

Only a few counts were recorded for this clone. This chain uses TRBV7-8 with TRBJ1-4; no clear D gene. Germline CDR1 reads SGHVS; CDR2 reads FQNEAQ. Trimming took 1 base from V and 7 from J, leaving 13 bases between them. This CDR3 comprises 15 residues. CDR3 DNA sequence: TGTGCCAGCAGCTTAGAACTGGAGGGAGGTGAAAAACTGTTTTTT. Protein: CASSLELEGGEKLFF.

The genes are TRBV10-3 and TRBJ2-7, with TRBD1 matching 7 bases. The germline V gene has CDR1 ENHRY and CDR2 SYGVKD. The V and J ends lost 4 bases and 1 base, in that order; junction bases with no gene match: 7. CDR3 length equals 15 residues. CDR3 in DNA: TGTGCCATCAGTGGTCGAGGACAGGATTCCTACGAGCAGTACTTC. Its translation is CAISGRGQDSYEQYF.

The chain employs TRBV20-1 and TRBJ2-7; perhaps TRBD2 as D (6 bases). The CDR3 sequence is 15 residues long. Trimming took off 3 bases at V and 3 bases at J, with 18 bases between the two ends. Germline V gives CDR1 DFQATT, CDR2 SNEGSKA (reference sequence). The CDR3 spells CSASTRKGRNYEQYF. The CDR3 nucleotides read TGCAGTGCTAGTACCCGGAAAGGGAGGAACTACGAGCAGTACTTC.

The J gene is TRBJ1-2, the V gene TRBV27, with a tentative D call TRBD1 (5 bases). V shed 9 bases and J shed 8 bases, with 16 bases lying between them. This CDR3 is built from 12 residues. Germline V CDR1 and CDR2: MNHEY, SMNVEV (reference sequence). The CDR3 DNA reads as TGTGCCAGTACCGGGGCCGCGGGAGGCTACACCTTC. It codes for CASTGAAGGYTF.

This clone was counted a single time. The rearrangement uses TRBV6-5 and TRBJ1-2; 9 bases match TRBD1. This CDR3 contains 11 residues. Germline lookup yields CDR1 MNHEY and CDR2 SVGAGI. The CDR3 DNA follows: TGTGCGGCCGGACAGGGGAATGGCTACACCTTC. Translated, it gives CAAGQGNGYTF.

This chain joins TRBV19 and TRBJ1-2; unclear D gene. Germline V lookup: CDR1 LNHDA, CDR2 SQIVND (reference sequence). Trimming removed 6 bases from V and 4 bases from J, with 12 bases in between. The CDR3 is made up of 13 amino acids. The CDR3 loop reads CASRLFSGYGYTF. The CDR3 nucleotides read TGTGCCAGTAGACTTTTCTCGGGCTATGGCTACACCTTC.

The CDR3 protein is CASSLDLGQEDGYTF. DNA for the CDR3: TGCGCCAGCAGCTTGGATCTGGGACAAGAGGATGGCTACACCTTC. The V gene is TRBV5-1, the J gene TRBJ1-2; D is perhaps TRBD1 (6 bases). Germline values: CDR1 SGHRS, CDR2 YFSETQ. V shed 0 bases and J shed 6 bases, with 15 bases lying between them. The CDR3 totals 15 residues.

This clone was detected many times. The chain has TRBV5-1 and TRBJ1-4, with 10 bases fitting TRBD1. Trimming cost V 3 bases and J 8 bases; bases outside gene matches: 10. The CDR3 runs 16 residues. In germline, CDR1 is SGHRS, CDR2 YFSETQ. CDR3 in DNA: TGCGCCAGCAGCTCCGCTTACCGGGACAGGGGCGAAAAACTGTTTTTT. Protein product: CASSSAYRDRGEKLFF.

As to this clone: Other DNA sequences in this specimen translate into the identical CDR3. The rearrangement joins TRBV5-1 to TRBJ2-1; TRBD1 matches at 7 bases. Unmatched junction bases numbered 2, after V lost 0 bases and J lost 2 bases. CDR1 SGHRS and CDR2 YFSETQ come from the germline V gene. The CDR3 is 15 amino acids. CDR3 in DNA: TGCGCCAGCAGCTTGGTGGGGACAGCCTACAATGAGCAGTTCTTC. Its protein product is CASSLVGTAYNEQFF.

The chain recombines TRBV2 with TRBJ1-1; D unresolved. Germline CDR1 reads SNHLY; CDR2 reads FYNNEI. CDR3 length: 14 residues. V was pared by 6 bases and J by 5 bases, with 16 bases between. This chain's CDR3 is CASSTLEGGTEAFF. The CDR3 DNA sequence: TGTGCCAGCAGCACCTTGGAGGGAGGAACTGAAGCTTTCTTT.